This T cell receptor beta chain is from a study of cytomegalovirus exposure and HLA in healthy donors. V was clipped by 4 bases and J by 3 bases, with 9 bases between them. Germline CDR1 MNHNS, CDR2 SASEGT. The CDR3 runs 13 residues. PCR employed 60 Vbeta and 13 Jbeta primers. TCRdb's copy holds only in-frame clones and misses some; the assay was immunoSEQ multiplex PCR. The sample has about 190,000 clones; approximately 80% are singletons. This clone was seen once. Sequenced input: PBMCs. V usage is TRBV6-1 and J usage is TRBJ1-1; D gene uncertain. The receptor's source is a woman aged 45-60 years in good health and CMV-seropositive. The CDR3 DNA follows: TGTGCCAGCAGTGCGGGTAGCGACACTGAAGCTTTCTTT. Amino acids: CASSAGSDTEAFF.